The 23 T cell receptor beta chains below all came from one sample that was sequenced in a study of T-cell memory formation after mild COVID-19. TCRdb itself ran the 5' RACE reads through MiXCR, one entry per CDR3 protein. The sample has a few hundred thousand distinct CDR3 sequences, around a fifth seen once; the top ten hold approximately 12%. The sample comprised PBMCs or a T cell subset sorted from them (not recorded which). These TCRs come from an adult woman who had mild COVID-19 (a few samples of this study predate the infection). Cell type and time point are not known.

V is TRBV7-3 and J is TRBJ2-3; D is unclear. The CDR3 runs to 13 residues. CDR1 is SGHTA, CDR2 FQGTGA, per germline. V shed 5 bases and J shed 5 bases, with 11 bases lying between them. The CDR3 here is CASSNELGDTQYF. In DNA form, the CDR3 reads TGTGCCAGCAGCAATGAGTTGGGAGATACGCAGTATTTT.

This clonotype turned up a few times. This chain's CDR3 is CASSYSGQGVSPLHF. Here the CDR3 DNA reads TGTGCCAGCAGTTACTCCGGACAGGGGGTCTCACCCCTCCACTTT. The rearrangement uses TRBV6-2 or TRBV6-3 and TRBJ1-6; 10 bases align to TRBD1. The V gene's germline CDR1 is MNHEY and CDR2 SVGEGT. V gave up 0 bases and J gave up 10 bases; unmatched junction bases: 3. CDR3 length: 15 amino acids.

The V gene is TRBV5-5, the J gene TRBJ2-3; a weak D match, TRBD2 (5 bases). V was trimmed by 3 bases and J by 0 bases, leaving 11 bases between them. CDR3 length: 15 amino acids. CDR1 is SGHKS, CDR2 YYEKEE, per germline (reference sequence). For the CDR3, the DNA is TGTGCCAGCAGCTGGGAAGGACTTAGCACAGATACGCAGTATTTT. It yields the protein CASSWEGLSTDTQYF.

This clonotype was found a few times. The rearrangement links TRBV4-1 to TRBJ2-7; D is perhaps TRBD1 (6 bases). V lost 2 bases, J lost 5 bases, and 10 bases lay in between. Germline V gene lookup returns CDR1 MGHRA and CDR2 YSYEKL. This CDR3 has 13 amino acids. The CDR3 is CASSQWGRDEQYF. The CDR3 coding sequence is TGCGCCAGCAGCCAATGGGGGCGAGACGAGCAGTACTTC.

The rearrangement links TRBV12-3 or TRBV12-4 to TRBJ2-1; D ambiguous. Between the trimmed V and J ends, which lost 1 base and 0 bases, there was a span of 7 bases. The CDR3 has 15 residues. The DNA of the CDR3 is TGTGCCAGCAGTTTAGGCCGGCTCTCCTACAATGAGCAGTTCTTC. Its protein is CASSLGRLSYNEQFF.

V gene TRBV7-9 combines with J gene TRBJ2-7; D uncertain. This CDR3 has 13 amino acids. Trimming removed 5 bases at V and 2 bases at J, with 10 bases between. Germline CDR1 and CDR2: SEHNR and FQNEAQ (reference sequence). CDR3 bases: TGTGCCAGCAGCCCAAAGGGCCCCTACGAGCAGTACTTC. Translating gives CASSPKGPYEQYF.

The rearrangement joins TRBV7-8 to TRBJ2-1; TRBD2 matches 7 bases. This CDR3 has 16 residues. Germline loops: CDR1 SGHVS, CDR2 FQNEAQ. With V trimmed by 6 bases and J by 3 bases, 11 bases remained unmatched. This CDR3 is CASRLTGGGYYNEQFF. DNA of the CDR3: TGTGCCAGCAGGCTAACGGGCGGGGGATACTACAATGAGCAGTTCTTC.

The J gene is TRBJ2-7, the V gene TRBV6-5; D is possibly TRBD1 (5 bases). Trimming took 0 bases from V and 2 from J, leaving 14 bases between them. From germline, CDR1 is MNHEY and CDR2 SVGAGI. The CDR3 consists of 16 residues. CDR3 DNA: TGTGCCAGCAGTTACTCGTCTTCCGAGACAGCCTACGAGCAGTACTTC. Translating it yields CASSYSSSETAYEQYF.

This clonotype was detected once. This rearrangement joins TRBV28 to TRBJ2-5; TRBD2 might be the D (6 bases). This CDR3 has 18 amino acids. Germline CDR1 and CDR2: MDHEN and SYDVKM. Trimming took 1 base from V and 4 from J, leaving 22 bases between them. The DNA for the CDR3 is TGTGCCAGCAGTTTATCCCAACTAGCCGGAGGCGGAGGAGAGACCCAGTACTTC. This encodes CASSLSQLAGGGGETQYF.

The CDR3 bases are TGTGCCAGCAGCCGTGGGACTAGCGAGTACACAGATACGCAGTATTTT. Its translation: CASSRGTSEYTDTQYF. The chain joins TRBV12-3 or TRBV12-4 to TRBJ2-3, with 10 positions matching TRBD2. The CDR3 consists of 16 residues. Trimming at V came to 6 bases and at J to 2 bases, leaving 8 bases not matched to a gene.

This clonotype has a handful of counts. The CDR3 reads CASSLADRGRRTDTQYF. In DNA form, the CDR3 reads TGCGCCAGCAGCTTGGCTGACAGGGGGCGTCGCACAGATACGCAGTATTTT. This sequence joins TRBV5-1 and TRBJ2-3, with 10 bases lining up with TRBD1. This CDR3 has 17 amino acids. Germline trimming cut 0 bases from V and 1 base from J; bases unmatched to any gene: 5. CDR1 is SGHRS, CDR2 YFSETQ, per germline.

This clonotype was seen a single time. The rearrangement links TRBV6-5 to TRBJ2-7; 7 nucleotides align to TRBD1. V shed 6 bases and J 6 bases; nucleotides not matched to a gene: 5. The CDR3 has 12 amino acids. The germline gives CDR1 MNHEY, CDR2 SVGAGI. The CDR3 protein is CASSRQGREQYF. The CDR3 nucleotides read TGTGCCAGCAGCAGACAGGGTCGCGAGCAGTACTTC.

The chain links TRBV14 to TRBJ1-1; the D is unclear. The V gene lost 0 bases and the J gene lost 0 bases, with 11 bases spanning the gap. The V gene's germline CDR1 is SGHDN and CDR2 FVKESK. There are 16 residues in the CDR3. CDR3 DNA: TGTGCCAGCAGCCAAGATTCGCGGGAGCTGAACACTGAAGCTTTCTTT. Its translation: CASSQDSRELNTEAFF.

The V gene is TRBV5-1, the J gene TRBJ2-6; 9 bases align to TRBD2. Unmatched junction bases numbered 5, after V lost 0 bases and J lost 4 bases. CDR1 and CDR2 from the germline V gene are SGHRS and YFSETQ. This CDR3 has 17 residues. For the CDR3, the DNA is TGCGCCAGCAGCTTGGTAGCTAGCGGGGTAGGGGCCAACGTCCTGACTTTC. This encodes CASSLVASGVGANVLTF.

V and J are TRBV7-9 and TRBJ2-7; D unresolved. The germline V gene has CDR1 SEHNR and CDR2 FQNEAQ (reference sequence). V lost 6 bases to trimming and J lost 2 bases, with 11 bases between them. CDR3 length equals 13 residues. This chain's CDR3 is CASSSKGPYEQYF. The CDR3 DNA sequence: TGTGCCAGCAGTTCCAAGGGCCCCTACGAGCAGTACTTC.

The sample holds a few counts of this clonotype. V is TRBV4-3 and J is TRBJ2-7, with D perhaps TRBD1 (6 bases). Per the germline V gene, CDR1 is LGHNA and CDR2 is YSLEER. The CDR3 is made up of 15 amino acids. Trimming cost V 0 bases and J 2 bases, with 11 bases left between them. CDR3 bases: TGCGCCAGCAGCCAAGAGGCGGACAGTCCCTACGAGCAGTACTTC. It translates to CASSQEADSPYEQYF.

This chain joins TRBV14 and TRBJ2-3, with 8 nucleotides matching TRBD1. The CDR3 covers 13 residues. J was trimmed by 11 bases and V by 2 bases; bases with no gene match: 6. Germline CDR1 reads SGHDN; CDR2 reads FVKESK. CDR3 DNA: TGTGCCAGCAGCCAATACGACAGGGGTAAGCAGTATTTT. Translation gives CASSQYDRGKQYF. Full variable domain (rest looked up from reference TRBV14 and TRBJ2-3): EAGVTQFPSHSVIEKGQTVTLRCDPISGHDNLYWYRRVMGKEIKFLLHFVKESKQDESGMPNNRFLAERTGGTYSTLKVQPAELEDSGVYFCASSQYDRGKQYFGPGTRLTVL.

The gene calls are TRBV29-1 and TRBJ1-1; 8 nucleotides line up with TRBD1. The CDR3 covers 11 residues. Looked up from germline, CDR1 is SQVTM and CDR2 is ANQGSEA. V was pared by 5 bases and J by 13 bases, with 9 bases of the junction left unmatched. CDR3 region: CSVYRTGQGFF. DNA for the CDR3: TGCAGCGTTTACCGGACAGGGCAAGGTTTCTTT. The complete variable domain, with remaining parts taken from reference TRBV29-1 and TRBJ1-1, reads SAVISQKPSRDICQRGTSLTIQCQVDSQVTMMFWYRQQPGQSLTLIATANQGSEATYESGFVIDKFPISRPNLTFSTLTVSNMSPEDSSIYLCSVYRTGQGFFGQGTRLTVV.

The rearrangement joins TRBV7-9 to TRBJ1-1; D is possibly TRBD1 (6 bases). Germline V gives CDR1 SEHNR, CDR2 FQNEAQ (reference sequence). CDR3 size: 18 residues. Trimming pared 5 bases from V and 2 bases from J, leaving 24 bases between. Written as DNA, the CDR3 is TGTGCCAGCAGCCAATCCCCGGTAGGGACAAGCCTTAACACTGAAGCTTTCTTT. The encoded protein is CASSQSPVGTSLNTEAFF.

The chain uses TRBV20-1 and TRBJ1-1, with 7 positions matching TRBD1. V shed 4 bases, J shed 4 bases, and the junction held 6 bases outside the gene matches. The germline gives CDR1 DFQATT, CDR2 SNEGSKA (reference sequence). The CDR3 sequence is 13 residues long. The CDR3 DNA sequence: TGCAGTGCTAACAGGGGTCTGGGCACTGAAGCTTTCTTT. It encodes CSANRGLGTEAFF.

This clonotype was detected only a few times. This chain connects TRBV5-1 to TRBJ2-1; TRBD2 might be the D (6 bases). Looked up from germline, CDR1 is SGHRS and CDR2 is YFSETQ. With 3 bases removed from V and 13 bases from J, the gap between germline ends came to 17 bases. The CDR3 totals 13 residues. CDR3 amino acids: CASSSRDSGPQFF. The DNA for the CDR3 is TGCGCCAGCAGCTCCCGGGACTCCGGACCCCAGTTCTTC. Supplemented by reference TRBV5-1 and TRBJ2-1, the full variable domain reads KAGVTQTPRYLIKTRGQQVTLSCSPISGHRSVSWYQQTPGQGLQFLFEYFSETQRNKGNFPGRFSGRQFSNSRSEMNVSTLELGDSALYLCASSSRDSGPQFFGPGTRLTVL.

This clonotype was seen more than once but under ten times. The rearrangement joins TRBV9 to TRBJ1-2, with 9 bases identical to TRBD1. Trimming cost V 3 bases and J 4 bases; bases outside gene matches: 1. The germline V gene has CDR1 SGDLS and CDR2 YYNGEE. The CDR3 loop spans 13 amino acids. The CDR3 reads CASSGQGGYGYTF. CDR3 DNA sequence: TGTGCCAGCAGCGGACAGGGGGGCTATGGCTACACCTTC.

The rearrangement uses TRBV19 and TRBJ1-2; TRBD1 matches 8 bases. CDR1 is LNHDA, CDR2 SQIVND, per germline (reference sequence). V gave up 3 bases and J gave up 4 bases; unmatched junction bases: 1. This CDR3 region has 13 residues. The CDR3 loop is CASSMDRAYGYTF. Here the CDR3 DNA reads TGTGCCAGTAGTATGGACAGGGCCTATGGCTACACCTTC.